The 20 T cell receptor beta chains presented below share a single source sample, sequenced in a study of blood T cell repertoires in COVID-19. Clones were read by immunoSEQ multiplex PCR, and TCRdb kept only the in-frame ones, dropping some. The sample carries 250,000 to 300,000 clones, about 87% recorded once. The sequenced sample consisted of peripheral blood. The receptors were gathered from a woman between 25 and 40 years old who had recovered from COVID-19.

The chain joins TRBV4-1 to TRBJ2-3; 15 positions match TRBD2. The CDR3 has 16 amino acids. Germline V lookup: CDR1 MGHRA, CDR2 YSYEKL. J was trimmed by 4 bases and V by 4 bases; bases with no gene match: 3. CDR3 in amino acids: CASSPRTSGGADTQYF. CDR3 DNA sequence: TGCGCCAGCAGCCCCCGGACTAGCGGGGGGGCAGATACGCAGTATTTT.

The rearrangement uses TRBV19 and TRBJ2-2; the D gene is possibly TRBD1 (6 bases). The V gene lost 3 bases and the J gene lost 1 base, with 18 bases spanning the gap. The CDR3 length is 18 residues. Germline V gene data show CDR1 as LNHDA and CDR2 as SQIVND (reference sequence). The chain's CDR3 is CASSIHPRTAENTGELFF. CDR3 coding DNA: TGTGCCAGTAGTATCCATCCCAGGACAGCCGAGAACACCGGGGAGCTGTTTTTT.

The V gene is TRBV7-2, the J gene TRBJ1-5; D not resolved. The CDR3 sequence is 15 residues long. The V and J ends lost 5 bases and 1 base respectively, with 12 bases between them. Germline V gene data show CDR1 as SGHTA and CDR2 as FQGNSA. CDR3 sequence reads: CASSVNSGSNQPQHF. The CDR3 nucleotides read TGTGCCAGCAGCGTAAACAGTGGGAGCAATCAGCCCCAGCATTTT.

The V and J genes are TRBV6-2 or TRBV6-3 and TRBJ1-1, with 9 bases that match TRBD1. V lost 6 bases and J lost 5; bases outside the gene matches: 7. The V gene's germline CDR1 is MNHEY and CDR2 SVGEGT. The CDR3 loop spans 14 amino acids. The CDR3 sequence is CASSSGTGRTEAFF. The CDR3 nucleotides are TGTGCCAGCAGCTCCGGGACAGGGAGGACTGAAGCTTTCTTT.

Notes on this clone: This same CDR3 is encoded by further DNA sequences in the sample. The chain couples TRBV5-1 to TRBJ1-1, with 7 bases identical to TRBD1. Germline CDR1 SGHRS, CDR2 YFSETQ. The CDR3 loop spans 14 amino acids. V was pared by 4 bases and J by 1 base, with 4 bases of the junction left unmatched. The CDR3 DNA sequence: TGCGCCAGCAGCGCCCAGGGGGGGAACACTGAAGCTTTCTTT. Translation gives CASSAQGGNTEAFF.

This rearrangement joins TRBV13 to TRBJ2-1, with 8 bases identical to TRBD2. V lost 8 bases and J lost 3; bases outside the gene matches: 6. Germline CDR1 and CDR2: PRHDT and FYEKMQ (reference sequence). This CDR3 comprises 14 residues. The CDR3 sequence: CASGTGGGYNEQFF. CDR3 in DNA: TGTGCCAGCGGGACCGGGGGGGGCTACAATGAGCAGTTCTTC. The variable domain in full, completed from reference TRBV13 and TRBJ2-1, reads AAGVIQSPRHLIKEKRETATLKCYPIPRHDTVYWYQQGPGQDPQFLISFYEKMQSDKGSIPDRFSAQQFSDYHSELNMSSLELGDSALYFCASGTGGGYNEQFFGPGTRLTVL.

V is TRBV5-1 and J is TRBJ1-1; 7 bases fit TRBD1. The CDR3 has 14 residues. The V segment lost 4 bases and the J segment 5 bases; nucleotides outside the gene matches: 8. Germline V gene data show CDR1 as SGHRS and CDR2 as YFSETQ. The CDR3 spells CASSPDRWGTEAFF. The CDR3 coding sequence is TGCGCCAGCAGCCCGGACAGGTGGGGTACTGAAGCTTTCTTT.

This sequence joins TRBV11-2 and TRBJ2-7; D not resolved. This CDR3 region has 13 residues. V was clipped by 6 bases and J by 0 bases, with 9 bases between them. CDR1 and CDR2 (germline): SGHAT, FQNNGV. The DNA for the CDR3 is TGTGCCAGCAGATCTTTTAGCTCCTACGAGCAGTACTTC. Amino acids: CASRSFSSYEQYF.

This rearrangement joins TRBV25-1 to TRBJ2-5; perhaps TRBD1 as D (7 bases). Looked up from germline, CDR1 is MGHDK and CDR2 is SYGVNS. CDR3 length: 12 amino acids. Trimming cost V 9 bases and J 6 bases, with 14 bases left between them. This chain's CDR3 is CASSQGGQTQYF. The CDR3 DNA reads as TGTGCCAGTTCGCAGGGGGGACAGACCCAGTACTTC. Filled out from reference TRBV25-1 and TRBJ2-5, the complete variable domain reads EADIYQTPRYLVIGTGKKITLECSQTMGHDKMYWYQQDPGMELHLIHYSYGVNSTEKGDLSSESTVSRIRTEHFPLTLESARPSHTSQYLCASSQGGQTQYFGPGTRLLVL.

The V gene is TRBV15, the J gene TRBJ2-5, with TRBD2 identical over 10 bases. This CDR3 contains 16 residues. The germline gives CDR1 LNHNV, CDR2 YYDKDF (reference sequence). V shed 3 bases, J shed 0 bases, and the junction held 4 bases outside the gene matches. This CDR3 is CATSRGLAGDQETQYF. Written as DNA, the CDR3 is TGTGCCACCAGCAGGGGGCTAGCGGGGGACCAAGAGACCCAGTACTTC.

The chain uses TRBV30 and TRBJ1-4; D not resolved. Germline V gene lookup returns CDR1 GTSNPN and CDR2 SVGIG (reference sequence). This CDR3 is built from 14 residues. V lost 0 bases to trimming and J lost 8 bases, with 13 bases between them. The CDR3 protein is CAWSVAQPGEKLFF. The CDR3, as DNA: TGTGCCTGGAGTGTAGCGCAGCCGGGGGAAAAACTGTTTTTT.

The chain combines TRBV11-2 with TRBJ1-1; D is undetermined. The germline V and J ends were trimmed by 0 bases and 11 bases, with 13 bases remaining between them. The CDR3 loop spans 13 amino acids. Germline loops: CDR1 SGHAT, CDR2 FQNNGV. CDR3 protein: CASSLERYGVAFF. In DNA form, the CDR3 reads TGTGCCAGCAGCTTAGAGAGATACGGTGTGGCTTTCTTT.

This clone has only one observation. This rearrangement joins TRBV4-3 to TRBJ1-1; possible D gene TRBD1, 5 bases. This CDR3 contains 15 residues. Germline assignment: CDR1 LGHNA and CDR2 YSLEER. Between the trimmed V and J ends, which lost 1 base and 3 bases, there was a span of 12 bases. CDR3 bases: TGCGCCAGCAGCCAAGTAGCCAGGGCAGACACTGAAGCTTTCTTT. As protein: CASSQVARADTEAFF.

The sample holds one count of this clone. The junction shows a germline mismatch at one end, possibly a read error. The V and J genes are TRBV7-8 and TRBJ1-2, with D hard to call. Germline assignment: CDR1 SGHVS and CDR2 FQNEAQ. This CDR3 spans 11 amino acids. The CDR3 region is CASSLGSGLAF. For the CDR3, the DNA is TGTGCCAGCAGCTTAGGGTCCGGTCTCGCCTTC.

The J gene is TRBJ1-5, the V gene TRBV7-2; TRBD1 matches at 9 bases. CDR1 is SGHTA, CDR2 FQGNSA, per germline. The CDR3 length is 13 residues. Trimming at V came to 5 bases and at J to 7 bases, leaving 3 bases not matched to a gene. In nucleotides, the CDR3 is TGTGCCAGCAGCCCTGACAGGGGGCAGCCCCAGCATTTT. Its translation: CASSPDRGQPQHF. Drawing the rest from reference TRBV7-2 and TRBJ1-5, the complete variable domain is GAGVSQSPSNKVTEKGKDVELRCDPISGHTALYWYRQSLGQGLEFLIYFQGNSAPDKSGLPSDRFSAERTGGSVSTLTIQRTQQEDSAVYLCASSPDRGQPQHFGDGTRLSIL.

This clone was counted ten times or more. The gene calls are TRBV9 and TRBJ1-2, with a weak D call TRBD1 (6 bases). V shed 6 bases and J shed 2 bases, with 11 bases lying between them. The V gene's germline CDR1 is SGDLS and CDR2 YYNGEE. The CDR3 extends over 13 amino acids. CDR3 protein: CASTYTGNYGYTF. The CDR3 DNA is TGTGCCAGCACCTATACAGGGAACTATGGCTACACCTTC.

The V gene is TRBV18, the J gene TRBJ2-3; 9 positions match TRBD2. The length of the CDR3 is 17 residues. V shed 0 bases, J shed 5 bases, and the junction held 9 bases outside the gene matches. Germline V gives CDR1 KGHSH, CDR2 LQKENI. CDR3 in amino acids: CASSPPVLAGPGDTQYF. The DNA of the CDR3 is TGTGCCAGCTCACCACCGGTCCTAGCGGGGCCGGGAGATACGCAGTATTTT.

This chain connects TRBV10-3 to TRBJ1-4; D is unclear. This CDR3 region has 13 residues. Between the trimmed V and J ends, which lost 6 bases and 5 bases, there was a span of 10 bases. Germline CDR1 reads ENHRY; CDR2 reads SYGVKD. The CDR3 region is CAISPGENEKLFF. The CDR3 nucleotides are TGTGCCATCAGCCCCGGAGAAAATGAAAAACTGTTTTTT.

The rearrangement links TRBV6-2 or TRBV6-3 to TRBJ2-1; D not certain. CDR3 size: 14 residues. Germline CDR1 MNHEY, CDR2 SVGEGT. V dropped 2 bases and J dropped 5 bases, with 10 bases sitting between them. CDR3 in amino acids: CASSYRSQNNEQFF. The DNA for the CDR3 is TGTGCCAGCAGTTACAGGTCACAGAACAATGAGCAGTTCTTC.

J is TRBJ1-1 and V is TRBV5-6; a possible D gene is TRBD1 (6 bases). The CDR3 covers 15 residues. Germline values: CDR1 SGHDT, CDR2 YYEEEE. The V and J ends lost 4 bases and 5 bases respectively, with 18 bases between them. CDR3 sequence: CASSLGQPTMTEAFF. In nucleotides, the CDR3 is TGTGCCAGCAGCCTTGGACAGCCCACGATGACTGAAGCTTTCTTT.